This T cell receptor (beta chain) was sequenced in a study of long-term antiretroviral therapy in people with HIV. This CDR3 is built from 13 residues. Germline V gene lookup returns CDR1 MGHDK and CDR2 SYGVNS. The V end lost 1 base, the J end lost 6 bases, and 10 bases lay between the germline ends. There was at least one pre-ART PBMC sample for each donor, plus at least two post-ART PBMC samples. The immunoSEQ assay was v3.0, run at survey level. Profiling relied on immunoSEQ multiplex PCR, and the TCRdb table lists in-frame clones only, not all of them. The sample yields about 33,000 clones, 95% to 96% seen once.

The sequence came from a man aged 25-45 years with HIV. The chain combines TRBV25-1 with TRBJ2-7, with D maybe TRBD2 (5 bases). This specimen was unsorted PBMCs, taken around 6.6 years after starting antiretroviral therapy. The DNA of the CDR3 is TGTGCCAGCAGTGAATCCGCAACTAGCGAGCAGTACTTC. This codes for CASSESATSEQYF.